The TCR beta chain under discussion was sequenced for a study of radiotherapy plus CTLA-4 blockade in lung cancer. Overall study: Objective responses were seen in about a sixth of patients, disease control in approximately 30%.

The V gene's germline CDR1 is SGHTA and CDR2 FQGNSA. Trimming at V came to 2 bases and at J to 5 bases, leaving 8 bases not matched to a gene. CDR3 length: 15 residues. In regard to this clone: Antigen specificity is unknown.

Profiled with immunoSEQ multiplex PCR; TCRdb holds only in-frame clones, not every one. This table holds over 100,000 clones, approximately 77% found once. Broader study findings: Reported findings show early blood T cell clone dynamics, with interferon-beta, best predicted response.

Sample: peripheral blood, taken from a patient treated with radiotherapy plus ipilimumab. The V and J genes are TRBV7-2 and TRBJ2-7; 8 bases are a match to TRBD2. The TCR comes from a human donor with non-small cell lung cancer that progressed on radiotherapy plus ipilimumab. Some clones in this sample may be carry-over from other donors' samples. CDR3 in DNA: TGTGCCAGCAGCTTACCTCTTACGGGGGGGAACGAGCAGTACTTC. This gives the protein CASSLPLTGGNEQYF. Drawing the rest from reference TRBV7-2 and TRBJ2-7, the complete variable domain is GAGVSQSPSNKVTEKGKDVELRCDPISGHTALYWYRQSLGQGLEFLIYFQGNSAPDKSGLPSDRFSAERTGGSVSTLTIQRTQQEDSAVYLCASSLPLTGGNEQYFGPGTRLTVT.